This is a list of T cell receptor beta chains from one sample in a study of T cell responses to AZD1222 COVID-19 vaccine. Profiling relied on immunoSEQ multiplex PCR, and the TCRdb table lists in-frame clones only, not all of them. The table records fewer than 150,000 clones, 92% of them present only once. Source: peripheral blood, taken on day 0 of AZD1222 vaccination. The receptors stem from an adult in good health. The CDR3 runs from the conserved cysteine through the conserved F or W.

V: TRBV12-3/TRBV12-4
J: TRBJ1-1
CDR3: CASSPPKNTEAFF

V: TRBV19
J: TRBJ1-1
CDR3: CASSTPRGGRGAFF

V: TRBV11-2
J: TRBJ1-6
CDR3: CASSLGEGLASPLHF

V: TRBV9
J: TRBJ1-1
CDR3: CASSVSPTRLVTEAFF

V: TRBV19
J: TRBJ2-1
CDR3: CASSINYNEQFF

V: TRBV5-4
J: TRBJ1-2
CDR3: CASSLGPGQVLGYTF

V: TRBV15
J: TRBJ2-4
CDR3: CATSRDTSGLLKNIQYF

V: TRBV29-1
J: TRBJ2-5
CDR3: CSVYPIDRDQETQYF

V: TRBV10-1
J: TRBJ1-1
CDR3: CASAPGLHTEAFF

V: TRBV15
J: TRBJ1-1
CDR3: CATSRDQGKDTEAFF

V: TRBV4-1
J: TRBJ2-7
CDR3: CASSQVGGTGEYEQYF

V: TRBV6-5
J: TRBJ1-2
CDR3: CASKSGYGYTF

V: TRBV19
J: TRBJ1-2
CDR3: CASSPGAGYTF

V: TRBV9
J: TRBJ1-1
CDR3: CASSVALNSDTEAFF

V: TRBV29-1
J: TRBJ2-7
CDR3: CSVQTLAGGYGYEQYF

V: TRBV18
J: TRBJ2-1
CDR3: CASSPPTGRGYNEQFF

V: TRBV2
J: TRBJ1-1
CDR3: CASSEPKTGGKAFF

V: TRBV2
J: TRBJ2-5
CDR3: CASLAGGETQYF

V: TRBV10-3
J: TRBJ2-7
CDR3: CAISAAGEQYF

V: TRBV3-1/TRBV3-2
J: TRBJ2-1
CDR3: CASRSSGGGSVFF

V: TRBV18
J: TRBJ2-7
CDR3: CASSPDRGSSYEQYF

V: TRBV28
J: TRBJ2-3
CDR3: CASRTATDTQYF

V: TRBV30
J: TRBJ1-5
CDR3: CAWSGPFQGQPQHF

V: TRBV28
J: TRBJ1-5
CDR3: CASRQGDQPQHF

V: TRBV6-1
J: TRBJ2-7
CDR3: CASSEIAGSSYEQYF

V: TRBV7-9
J: TRBJ1-5
CDR3: CASSLLGGEQPQHF

V: TRBV4-3
J: TRBJ1-4
CDR3: CASSPNMGRPNEKLFF

V: TRBV5-3
J: TRBJ1-5
CDR3: CATKLGKGDQPQHF

V: TRBV19
J: TRBJ1-5
CDR3: CASSRPTGVNQPQHF

V: TRBV2
J: TRBJ2-5
CDR3: CAGGLAAQETQYF

V: TRBV27
J: TRBJ2-7
CDR3: CASSLSLQGWEQYF

V: TRBV30
J: TRBJ2-3
CDR3: CASNKAADTQYF

V: TRBV9
J: TRBJ2-1
CDR3: CASSVEGGGVNEQFF

V: TRBV27
J: TRBJ2-6
CDR3: CASSFAGSGANVLTF

V: TRBV5-4
J: TRBJ2-3
CDR3: CASSLVSGGDTQYF

V: TRBV18
J: TRBJ2-5
CDR3: CASSPSGETQYF

V: TRBV24-1
J: TRBJ1-2
CDR3: CATSDSRVNYGYTF

V: TRBV24-1
J: TRBJ2-2
CDR3: CATSDLVGELFF

V: TRBV5-6
J: TRBJ1-4
CDR3: CASSLVGSSEKLFF

V: TRBV15
J: TRBJ1-5
CDR3: CATSNDRLNQPQHF

V: TRBV7-2
J: TRBJ1-3
CDR3: CASSFDQRSGNTIYF

V: TRBV11-2
J: TRBJ2-7
CDR3: CASTPYSTGGPYEQYF

V: TRBV19
J: TRBJ1-4
CDR3: CASSIWYRATNEKLFF

V: TRBV3-1/TRBV3-2
J: TRBJ2-4
CDR3: CASSQVPLGARGPIQYF

V: TRBV29-1
J: TRBJ1-2
CDR3: CSVEGSNYGYTF

V: TRBV13
J: TRBJ2-7
CDR3: CASSLGGKEQYF

V: TRBV11-2
J: TRBJ2-2
CDR3: CASSLAGSMAGELFF

V: TRBV4-3
J: TRBJ1-2
CDR3: CASSPTRTGTYGYTF

V: TRBV28
J: TRBJ1-5
CDR3: CASITTGGIGQPQHF

V: TRBV6-6
J: TRBJ2-7
CDR3: CASSAGTLAYEQYF

V: TRBV19
J: TRBJ1-2
CDR3: CASFGAGYGYTF

V: TRBV19
J: TRBJ1-6
CDR3: CASSLLDGSPLHF

V: TRBV6-2/TRBV6-3
J: TRBJ2-5
CDR3: CASSYGKKETQYF

V: TRBV28
J: TRBJ2-1
CDR3: CASYPGQGFANEQFF

V: TRBV9
J: TRBJ1-2
CDR3: CASSVDGRKNYGYTF